A selection of T cell receptor beta chains follows, all from one sample in a study of cytomegalovirus exposure and HLA in healthy donors. The table came from immunoSEQ multiplex PCR; TCRdb's copy has only in-frame clones and leaves some out. The profile covers about 200,000 clones, with roughly 88% appearing a single time and 0.71% taken by the ten largest. Sequenced input: PBMCs. The receptors come from a boy aged 2 to 9 in good health and CMV-seronegative. Each CDR3 is given with its conserved first and last residue. The D gene is left open where the match is weak. The size entry is marked missing in some rows and otherwise reads once, few, many or a size class.

clone_size: -; v_call: TRBV11-2; j_call: TRBJ2-7; d_call: TRBD2; cdr3_aa: CASSLLGTSGGTYEQYF; cdr3_nt: TGTGCCAGCAGCTTATTGGGGACTAGCGGGGGGACCTACGAGCAGTACTTC
clone_size: -; v_call: TRBV5-1; j_call: TRBJ2-1; d_call: TRBD2; cdr3_aa: CASSLAPTGGYNEQFF; cdr3_nt: TGCGCCAGCAGCTTGGCCCCCACGGGAGGCTACAATGAGCAGTTCTTC
clone_size: few; v_call: TRBV27; j_call: TRBJ2-3; d_call: -; cdr3_aa: CASSLNSKSTQYF; cdr3_nt: TGTGCCAGCAGTTTAAACTCCAAGAGTACGCAGTATTTT
clone_size: -; v_call: TRBV4-1; j_call: TRBJ1-1; d_call: TRBD1; cdr3_aa: CASSRDRATEAFF; cdr3_nt: TGCGCCAGCAGCCGGGACAGGGCAACTGAAGCTTTCTTT
clone_size: -; v_call: TRBV2; j_call: TRBJ2-7; d_call: TRBD2; cdr3_aa: CASSEASGTSVYEQYF; cdr3_nt: TGTGCCAGCAGTGAAGCGAGTGGGACTAGCGTCTACGAGCAGTACTTC
clone_size: -; v_call: TRBV5-4; j_call: TRBJ1-3; d_call: TRBD1; cdr3_aa: CASSANRGSGNTIYF; cdr3_nt: TGTGCCAGCAGCGCCAACAGGGGGTCCGGAAACACCATATATTTT
clone_size: once; v_call: TRBV2; j_call: TRBJ2-7; d_call: -; cdr3_aa: CASSADWAQKEQYF; cdr3_nt: TGTGCCAGCAGTGCAGATTGGGCTCAGAAGGAGCAGTACTTC
clone_size: -; v_call: TRBV7-9; j_call: TRBJ2-7; d_call: -; cdr3_aa: CASSGPGHLSYEQYF; cdr3_nt: TGTGCCAGCAGCGGGCCGGGACACCTCTCCTACGAGCAGTACTTC
clone_size: once; v_call: TRBV7-8; j_call: TRBJ2-3; d_call: TRBD2; cdr3_aa: CASSFSGAVRDTQYF; cdr3_nt: TGTGCCAGCAGCTTTAGCGGGGCCGTAAGGGATACGCAGTATTTT
clone_size: -; v_call: TRBV7-6; j_call: TRBJ2-1; d_call: TRBD2; cdr3_aa: CASSFSPGLAGVSYNEQFF; cdr3_nt: TGTGCCAGCAGCTTCTCTCCGGGACTAGCGGGGGTATCCTACAATGAGCAGTTCTTC
clone_size: -; v_call: TRBV4-1; j_call: TRBJ2-2; d_call: TRBD2; cdr3_aa: CASSQALSGRSGELFF; cdr3_nt: TGCGCCAGCAGCCAAGCTCTTAGCGGGAGATCCGGGGAGCTGTTTTTT
clone_size: -; v_call: TRBV30; j_call: TRBJ2-7; d_call: TRBD1; cdr3_aa: CAWSTGQSYEQYF; cdr3_nt: TGTGCCTGGAGTACGGGACAGAGCTACGAGCAGTACTTC
clone_size: -; v_call: TRBV5-1; j_call: TRBJ2-7; d_call: TRBD1; cdr3_aa: CASSAIDRGRDEQYF; cdr3_nt: TGCGCCAGCAGCGCTATCGACAGGGGGCGGGACGAGCAGTACTTC
clone_size: -; v_call: TRBV29-1; j_call: TRBJ2-7; d_call: -; cdr3_aa: CSVWEGGGYEQYF; cdr3_nt: TGCAGCGTCTGGGAAGGGGGGGGCTACGAGCAGTACTTC
clone_size: -; v_call: TRBV7-2; j_call: TRBJ1-1; d_call: -; cdr3_aa: CASSWLTGSTEAFF; cdr3_nt: TGTGCCAGCAGCTGGCTTACTGGGAGCACTGAAGCTTTCTTT
clone_size: -; v_call: TRBV18; j_call: TRBJ2-1; d_call: TRBD2; cdr3_aa: CASSRGTSGNFEQFF; cdr3_nt: TGTGCCAGCTCACGCGGGACTAGCGGGAACTTTGAGCAGTTCTTC
clone_size: once; v_call: TRBV5-5; j_call: TRBJ2-7; d_call: -; cdr3_aa: CASSWTWGEQYF; cdr3_nt: TGTGCCAGCAGCTGGACTTGGGGCGAGCAGTACTTC
clone_size: few; v_call: TRBV7-6; j_call: TRBJ2-3; d_call: TRBD2; cdr3_aa: CASSSGGTVGTDTQYF; cdr3_nt: TGTGCCAGCAGCTCGGGGGGGACCGTCGGCACAGATACGCAGTATTTT
clone_size: -; v_call: TRBV7-2; j_call: TRBJ2-1; d_call: TRBD1; cdr3_aa: CASSFRDRYNEQFF; cdr3_nt: TGTGCCAGCAGCTTCCGGGACAGGTACAATGAGCAGTTCTTC
clone_size: -; v_call: TRBV13; j_call: TRBJ2-7; d_call: TRBD2; cdr3_aa: CASSLGREGNYEQYF; cdr3_nt: TGTGCCAGCAGCTTAGGCCGGGAGGGTAACTACGAGCAGTACTTC
clone_size: -; v_call: TRBV19; j_call: TRBJ1-2; d_call: -; cdr3_aa: CASSIDATSYGYTF; cdr3_nt: TGTGCCAGTAGTATAGACGCGACATCCTATGGCTACACCTTC
clone_size: -; v_call: TRBV5-1; j_call: TRBJ2-7; d_call: TRBD1; cdr3_aa: CASSAYTGVEQYF; cdr3_nt: TGCGCCAGCAGCGCTTACACAGGGGTCGAGCAGTACTTC
clone_size: -; v_call: TRBV7-2; j_call: TRBJ2-3; d_call: -; cdr3_aa: CASSLTGNTDTQYF; cdr3_nt: TGTGCCAGCAGCTTAACCGGGAACACAGATACGCAGTATTTT
clone_size: -; v_call: TRBV6-1; j_call: TRBJ1-2; d_call: -; cdr3_aa: CASRREGRGGYTF; cdr3_nt: TGTGCCAGCAGGAGGGAGGGGAGGGGTGGCTACACCTTC
clone_size: -; v_call: TRBV9; j_call: TRBJ2-5; d_call: -; cdr3_aa: CASSATRSSPETQYF; cdr3_nt: TGTGCCAGCAGCGCCACAAGGAGTAGCCCGGAGACCCAGTACTTC
clone_size: once; v_call: TRBV27; j_call: TRBJ2-3; d_call: -; cdr3_aa: CASSDFTDTQYF; cdr3_nt: TGTGCCAGCAGCGACTTCACAGATACGCAGTATTTT
clone_size: few; v_call: TRBV29-1; j_call: TRBJ2-7; d_call: -; cdr3_aa: CSVDTGKGYEQYF; cdr3_nt: TGCAGCGTTGACACAGGGAAAGGCTACGAGCAGTACTTC
clone_size: -; v_call: TRBV30; j_call: TRBJ2-7; d_call: -; cdr3_aa: CAWSGSGYEQYF; cdr3_nt: TGTGCCTGGTCCGGGAGCGGGTACGAGCAGTACTTC
clone_size: -; v_call: TRBV2; j_call: TRBJ2-2; d_call: -; cdr3_aa: CARLEPSRPGELFF; cdr3_nt: TGTGCCAGACTCGAACCAAGTCGTCCCGGGGAGCTGTTTTTT
clone_size: -; v_call: TRBV2; j_call: TRBJ2-1; d_call: TRBD2; cdr3_aa: CASQGGSGRASNEQFF; cdr3_nt: TGTGCCAGCCAGGGCGGGTCCGGGAGGGCCTCAAATGAGCAGTTCTTC
clone_size: -; v_call: TRBV19; j_call: TRBJ1-2; d_call: TRBD1; cdr3_aa: CASSIGQGIYGYTF; cdr3_nt: TGTGCCAGTAGTATTGGACAGGGGATCTATGGCTACACCTTC
clone_size: few; v_call: TRBV4-2; j_call: TRBJ2-1; d_call: -; cdr3_aa: CASSQDIRTYYNEQFF; cdr3_nt: TGTGCCAGCAGCCAAGATATTAGGACATACTACAATGAGCAGTTCTTC
clone_size: -; v_call: TRBV9; j_call: TRBJ2-1; d_call: TRBD2; cdr3_aa: CASRASGSSYNEQFF; cdr3_nt: TGTGCCAGCAGAGCTAGCGGGAGCTCCTACAATGAGCAGTTCTTC
clone_size: -; v_call: TRBV19; j_call: TRBJ1-1; d_call: -; cdr3_aa: CATARGFTEAFF; cdr3_nt: TGTGCCACAGCCAGGGGATTCACTGAAGCTTTCTTT
clone_size: -; v_call: TRBV5-4; j_call: TRBJ2-7; d_call: TRBD2; cdr3_aa: CASSLPTSGAYEQYF; cdr3_nt: TGTGCCAGCAGCTTGCCGACTAGCGGTGCCTACGAGCAGTACTTC
clone_size: -; v_call: TRBV5-5; j_call: TRBJ2-5; d_call: TRBD2; cdr3_aa: CASSLPAISGGGKETQYF; cdr3_nt: TGTGCCAGCAGCTTACCAGCGATCAGTGGGGGAGGGAAAGAGACCCAGTACTTC
clone_size: few; v_call: TRBV4-1; j_call: TRBJ2-5; d_call: -; cdr3_aa: CASSGSGQETQYF; cdr3_nt: TGCGCCAGCAGCGGGTCGGGACAAGAGACCCAGTACTTC
clone_size: -; v_call: TRBV7-9; j_call: TRBJ2-1; d_call: TRBD2; cdr3_aa: CASSLGLADYYNEQFF; cdr3_nt: TGTGCCAGCAGCTTAGGACTAGCGGACTACTACAATGAGCAGTTCTTC
clone_size: -; v_call: TRBV7-9; j_call: TRBJ1-2; d_call: TRBD1; cdr3_aa: CASSPTGFNYGYTF; cdr3_nt: TGTGCCAGCAGCCCGACAGGGTTCAACTATGGCTACACCTTC
clone_size: few; v_call: TRBV18; j_call: TRBJ2-6; d_call: -; cdr3_aa: CASSPRTAGANVLTF; cdr3_nt: TGTGCCAGCTCACCCCGGACAGCTGGGGCCAACGTCCTGACTTTC
clone_size: -; v_call: TRBV21-1; j_call: TRBJ2-3; d_call: -; cdr3_aa: CASSKWCSYGRTDTQYF; cdr3_nt: TGTGCCAGCAGCAAATGGTGTAGTTACGGTCGCACAGATACGCAGTATTTT
clone_size: -; v_call: TRBV25-1; j_call: TRBJ2-1; d_call: TRBD2; cdr3_aa: CASSDQTSGGSNEQFF; cdr3_nt: TGTGCCAGCAGTGATCAGACTAGCGGGGGCTCCAATGAGCAGTTCTTC
clone_size: -; v_call: TRBV5-1; j_call: TRBJ2-2; d_call: -; cdr3_aa: CASSLASESTGELFF; cdr3_nt: TGCGCCAGCAGCTTGGCCTCGGAGAGTACCGGGGAGCTGTTTTTT
clone_size: -; v_call: TRBV4-1; j_call: TRBJ2-7; d_call: -; cdr3_aa: CASSQITSRSYEQYF; cdr3_nt: TGCGCCAGCAGCCAAATTACTAGCAGATCCTACGAGCAGTACTTC
clone_size: -; v_call: TRBV28; j_call: TRBJ2-7; d_call: -; cdr3_aa: CASSFPDTYEQYF; cdr3_nt: TGTGCCAGCAGTTTCCCCGACACCTACGAGCAGTACTTC
clone_size: few; v_call: TRBV5-1; j_call: TRBJ2-3; d_call: TRBD1; cdr3_aa: CASSLTGDADTQYF; cdr3_nt: TGCGCCAGCAGCTTGACAGGGGACGCAGATACGCAGTATTTT
clone_size: once; v_call: TRBV11-2; j_call: TRBJ1-5; d_call: TRBD1; cdr3_aa: CASRRTGGSNQPQHF; cdr3_nt: TGTGCCAGCAGACGGACAGGTGGTAGCAATCAGCCCCAGCATTTT
clone_size: once; v_call: TRBV6-1; j_call: TRBJ1-6; d_call: -; cdr3_aa: CASSPQGNSPLHF; cdr3_nt: TGTGCCAGCAGTCCTCAGGGGAATTCACCCCTCCACTTT
clone_size: -; v_call: TRBV15; j_call: TRBJ2-1; d_call: -; cdr3_aa: CATSRELPFSSYNEQFF; cdr3_nt: TGTGCCACCAGCAGAGAGCTCCCTTTTAGCTCCTACAATGAGCAGTTCTTC
clone_size: -; v_call: TRBV11-2; j_call: TRBJ2-5; d_call: TRBD1; cdr3_aa: CASSLFDDRGETQYF; cdr3_nt: TGTGCCAGCAGCTTATTCGACGACAGGGGGGAGACCCAGTACTTC
clone_size: -; v_call: TRBV28; j_call: TRBJ2-1; d_call: TRBD2; cdr3_aa: CASILAGGGVGYNEQFF; cdr3_nt: TGTGCCAGCATCCTGGCGGGAGGCGGAGTTGGGTACAATGAGCAGTTCTTC
clone_size: -; v_call: TRBV7-7; j_call: TRBJ2-1; d_call: TRBD1; cdr3_aa: CASSLSYRGPNNEQFF; cdr3_nt: TGTGCTAGCAGCTTAAGCTACAGGGGGCCTAACAATGAGCAGTTCTTC
clone_size: -; v_call: TRBV27; j_call: TRBJ2-7; d_call: TRBD1; cdr3_aa: CASSPQTGSYEQYF; cdr3_nt: TGTGCCAGCAGTCCGCAGACAGGGTCCTACGAGCAGTACTTC
clone_size: -; v_call: TRBV6-5; j_call: TRBJ1-5; d_call: TRBD1; cdr3_aa: CASSHTGVQPQHF; cdr3_nt: TGTGCCAGCAGCCATACAGGGGTCCAGCCCCAGCATTTT
clone_size: -; v_call: TRBV6-5; j_call: TRBJ2-7; d_call: TRBD2; cdr3_aa: CASSYTPLAGEQYF; cdr3_nt: TGTGCCAGCAGTTACACCCCACTAGCGGGTGAGCAGTACTTC
clone_size: -; v_call: TRBV9; j_call: TRBJ1-5; d_call: TRBD1; cdr3_aa: CASRGQGNRQPQHF; cdr3_nt: TGTGCCAGCAGAGGACAGGGTAATAGGCAGCCCCAGCATTTT
clone_size: -; v_call: TRBV30; j_call: TRBJ1-5; d_call: -; cdr3_aa: CAWTWGVVGNQPQHF; cdr3_nt: TGTGCCTGGACTTGGGGGGTCGTCGGCAATCAGCCCCAGCATTTT
clone_size: -; v_call: TRBV14; j_call: TRBJ2-1; d_call: -; cdr3_aa: CASSQLGLTGSYNEQFF; cdr3_nt: TGTGCCAGCAGCCAGTTGGGTCTAACGGGCTCCTACAATGAGCAGTTCTTC